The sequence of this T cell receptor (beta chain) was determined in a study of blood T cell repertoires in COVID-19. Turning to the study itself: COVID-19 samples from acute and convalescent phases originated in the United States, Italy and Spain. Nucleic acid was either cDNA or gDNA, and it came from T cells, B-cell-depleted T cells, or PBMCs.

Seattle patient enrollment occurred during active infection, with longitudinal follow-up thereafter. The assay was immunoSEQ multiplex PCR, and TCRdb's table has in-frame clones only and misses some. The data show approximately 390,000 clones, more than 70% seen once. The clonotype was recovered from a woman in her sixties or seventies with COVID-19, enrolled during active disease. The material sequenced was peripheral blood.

CDR3 loop: CAISPWTSGGYSSYNEQFF. The CDR3, as DNA: TGTGCCATCAGTCCCTGGACTAGCGGGGGGTATAGCTCCTACAATGAGCAGTTCTTC. The chain couples TRBV10-3 to TRBJ2-1; 14 bases agree with TRBD2. Germline loops: CDR1 ENHRY, CDR2 SYGVKD. The junction had 9 bases not matched to a gene; V was cut back by 5 bases and J by 0 bases. The CDR3 totals 19 residues.